This is a list of T cell receptor beta chains from one sample in a study of T-cell memory formation after mild COVID-19. TCRdb re-called the 5' RACE reads through MiXCR, storing one row per CDR3 protein. The sample includes fewer than 650,000 distinct CDR3 sequences, roughly 22% of them seen just once. The sample comprised PBMCs or a T cell subset sorted from them (not recorded which). These receptors all stem from an adult woman who had mild COVID-19 (a few samples of this study predate the infection). Cell type and time point are not known. Each CDR3 is given without its conserved first and last residue. Fields, in order: V gene, CDR3 protein.

>TRBV12-3/TRBV12-4
ASSLSGGATDTQY
>TRBV9
ASSVDLGADTQY
>TRBV10-3
AISGKQETQY
>TRBV6-5
ASSRDFKTGGYT
>TRBV6-1
ASSPGQAPEQY
>TRBV6-5
ASSYPGQTADTDTQY
>TRBV5-8
ASSLPTGYYEQY
>TRBV7-2
ASSFGGAGETQY
>TRBV7-2
ASSFRQGQDIQY
>TRBV7-9
ASSYLGADEQF
>TRBV19
ASRKDRVNTGELF
>TRBV3-1
ASSAAGTRLADTQY
>TRBV11-2
ASSSDVFGTPPYEQY
>TRBV3-1
ASSQDSTYGYT
>TRBV4-2
ASSQAASGGTDTQY
>TRBV5-1
ASSPGLNQETQY
>TRBV15
ATSRSFRAGAEQY
>TRBV11-2
ASSLGVLAGTGELF
>TRBV7-3
ASSSTGAGDTQY
>TRBV20-1
SAEARTVGNEQF
>TRBV10-3
AIAGLAGSGNEQF
>TRBV7-9
ASSLLAGGPYNEQF
>TRBV14
ASSPSGANQPQH
>TRBV18
ASSGTSAYNEQF
>TRBV11-2
ASSSYSGQTNTEAF
>TRBV5-5
ASSSSGGVTYNEQF
>TRBV4-1
ASSQGQGGNTGELF
>TRBV11-2
ASSPGDRGNTEAF
>TRBV9
ASSEGTSGGPAGTQY
>TRBV4-3
ASSQGQATNYGYT
>TRBV4-3
ASSPGLTAETQY
>TRBV5-1
ASSLGGGGSYEQY
>TRBV27
ASSQTVDLFGGNQPQH
>TRBV19
ATKLAGSSYNEQF
>TRBV9
ASKGTGLGNTGELF
>TRBV7-3
ASSDGGAGETQY
>TRBV6-1
ASKETENSPLH
>TRBV12-3/TRBV12-4
ASRTGGLNTEAF
>TRBV6-2/TRBV6-3
ASSQRDRERSQETQY
>TRBV11-2
ASSLDRGRPYEQY
>TRBV12-3/TRBV12-4
ASSSVGAGEKLF
>TRBV2
ASIRTSGSGTDTQY
>TRBV7-9
ASRDLQETQY
>TRBV6-2/TRBV6-3
ASSLLQETQY
>TRBV11-2
ASSLDRWLADHYEQY
>TRBV5-1
ASSLQGAPTDTQY
>TRBV25-1
ASSGPGQRGAGRAF
>TRBV2
ASRWGSSYEQY
>TRBV5-1
ASSLSSETYEQY
>TRBV3-1
ASSHQDRGPFNEQF
>TRBV11-1
ASSPLWAISSYNEQF
>TRBV12-3/TRBV12-4
ASSPWTGMDEKLF
>TRBV11-2
ASSPGTNEKLF
>TRBV9
ASSVASETYNEQF
>TRBV12-3/TRBV12-4
ASAPIGGTEAF
>TRBV6-6
ASWGWDRASYEQY
>TRBV20-1
SARAGSNPNQPQH
>TRBV3-1
ASRPSITAERGAF